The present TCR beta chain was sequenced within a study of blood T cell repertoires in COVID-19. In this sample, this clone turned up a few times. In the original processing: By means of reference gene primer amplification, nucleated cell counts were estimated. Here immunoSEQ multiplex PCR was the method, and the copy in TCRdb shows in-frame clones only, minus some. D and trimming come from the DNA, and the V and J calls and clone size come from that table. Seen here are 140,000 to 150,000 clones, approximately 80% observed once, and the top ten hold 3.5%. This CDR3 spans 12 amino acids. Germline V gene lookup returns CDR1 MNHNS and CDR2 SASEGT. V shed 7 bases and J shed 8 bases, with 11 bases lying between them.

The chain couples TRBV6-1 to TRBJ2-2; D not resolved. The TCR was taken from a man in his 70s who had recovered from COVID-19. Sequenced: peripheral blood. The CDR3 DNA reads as TGTGCCAGCACCCCCTGGGCAGGGGAGCTGTTTTTT. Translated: CASTPWAGELFF.